The entry that follows covers one TCR beta chain sequence. It has no known antigen specificity. Base qualities are not provided; no much larger clone lies one nucleotide away. The sample belongs to a study of cytomegalovirus exposure and HLA in healthy donors (dated by TCRdb to the late 2010s). Turning to the overall study: An earlier analysis of several hundred of the donors reported 250 to 350 Gb of sequence data and some 120 million unique TCR beta sequences from approximately 180 million T cells. An early release covering roughly 640 HLA-typed donors comprised approximately 300 gigabases of sequencing data and approximately 80 million unique TCR sequences. The genetic ancestry cluster associated with self-reported Caucasian donors included about 81% of the roughly 380 genotyped donors. The study aimed to test whether signatures of past pathogen exposure could be identified by cataloging public T cell receptors. The study used immunosequencing to profile the T cell repertoires of more than 650 subjects and linked those repertoires to cytomegalovirus serostatus. Besides the first cohort of approximately 670 subjects, a separate validation cohort made up of roughly 120 different subjects was used. The study combined high-throughput TCR immunosequencing, statistical association of individual TCRs with disease status, and machine learning to predict cytomegalovirus infection status. A later analysis re-analyzed previously published TCR beta repertoires from 600 to 850 donors and added high-resolution HLA genotyping to study TCR occurrence patterns. Rather than drawing on any new phenotypic data, the later analysis identified candidate immune exposures from TCR beta sequences and the way those sequences occurred across donors. In an earlier analysis of 550 to 700 of the donors, high-throughput TCR beta sequencing was used to judge whether each TCR beta V gene segment behaved as functional or pseudogenic. Alongside the repertoire data, information on donor age, sex, ethnicity and CMV serostatus was compiled. A later genetic analysis took genome-wide SNP genotypes for about 55% of the 666 donors and used that subset as a discovery cohort. Every discovery cohort repertoire had been produced on one sequencing platform. Class I and class II HLA loci were covered by the typing at four-digit resolution. The number of typed donors differed by locus: about 620-640 for A, B, C, DRB1 and DQB1; some 500 for DQA1; roughly 600 for DPA1; and around 450 for DPB1. A few DR-DQ haplotypes were treated as single units for association and clustering because of strong linkage in the cohort. On average, about 240,000 unique TCR beta nucleotide sequences were sequenced per donor among a few hundred genotyped donors of the cohort, with 15% to 20% of those sequences being non-productive. The paper as a whole reports these results and caveats: Immune exposure information for the cohort was limited to CMV serostatus. When HLA alleles, especially DR and DQ, strongly co-occurred, attributing TCR associations to individual alleles was difficult. A later analysis associated some 17,000 TCR beta sequences with specific HLA alleles at a false discovery rate of 0.05. Most TCR sequences were observed very rarely across donors, whereas some public TCRs were present in many individuals. An earlier analysis of some 590 of the donors showed that most TCR beta V segments appeared in productive rearrangements either about 90% or about 30% of the time, which broadly matched IMGT annotations. The sequencing pipeline was judged likely to have produced a cluster of highly shared sequence variants as a technical artifact. In vitro tests confirmed that a few of the cytomegalovirus-associated TCR beta chains recognize cytomegalovirus antigens. The classifier was reported to diagnose cytomegalovirus status with high specificity and sensitivity in both the original and validation cohorts. V-gene and J-gene trimming of TCR beta chains was associated with a missense DCLRE1C variant in a later genetic analysis, and the association was replicated in an independent cohort. In a later analysis, the rate of TCR association differed among HLA loci, with DRB1 alleles having the most associated TCRs and HLA-C alleles having the fewest. A further reported finding was that TCR beta sequences accurately predicted the HLA-A and HLA-B alleles for most subjects in the first cohort. The study listed approximately 160 TCR beta chains as associated with cytomegalovirus. Presence/absence analyses assumed roughly uniform sequencing depth across donors, an assumption that may not hold. This cohort had only TCR beta chains sequenced, and the lack of alpha or paired-chain data limited which features could be detected. It was suggested by the authors that the approach could potentially be generalized to other disease states and immunological phenotypes. According to a later analysis, parvovirus B19, influenza, CMV and Epstein-Barr virus appeared linked to several top co-occurrence clusters. Linkage disequilibrium might explain the correlated functional status among segregating V segments, but an unknown experimental factor could not be excluded. Because some donors lacked HLA typing at each locus, the association tests relied only on the typed subset. Most CMV-associated TCR beta chains appeared to be HLA-restricted in a later analysis, and the HLA associations seemed to be driven largely by CMV exposure. In a later genetic analysis, fewer N-insertions in productive TCRs were reported among donors in an Asian-associated ancestry cluster than the roughly 670-donor mean. In a later analysis, HLA-associated TCR beta chains were found to be more clonally expanded and to have lower generation probabilities than equally common non-associated chains. Approximately 16 rarely observed V segments, including chromosome 9 orphons, were excluded from the earlier analysis of some 590 of the donors because counts were too low. Because the 87-base-pair reads could not distinguish some IMGT-functional V segments, including TRBV6-2 and TRBV6-3, those segments were excluded.

The library came from the immunoSEQ multiplex PCR assay. A mixture of 60 forward primers for TCR Vbeta segments and 13 reverse primers for TCR Jbeta segments was used in the multiplex PCR. The CDR3 region of rearranged TCR beta genes was amplified from genomic DNA with a multiplex PCR assay. The amplified TCR beta libraries were sequenced on the Illumina HiSeq System as 87-base-pair reads. The paper's data handling went like this. A later analysis tallied around 82 million unique TCR beta chains across the roughly 610 repertoires, and some 10 million of those chains were shared by two or more donors. A nearest-neighbor algorithm error-corrected the raw reads and collapsed the reads into unique sequences, merging closely related sequences to remove PCR and sequencing errors. Alignment of CDR3 sequences to IMGT reference sequences was used to assign V, D and J gene segments. For a sequence to be retained, a match of at least six nucleotides to both a V gene segment and a J gene segment was required. Rearrangements were classified as productive when the CDR3 lacked stop codons and remained in frame with V and J, and all other rearrangements were classified as non-productive. Following IMGT convention, CDR3 was defined as the stretch from the second conserved V-encoded cysteine to the conserved J-encoded phenylalanine. In an earlier analysis of 500 to 650 of the donors, sequences lacking an unambiguous match to a single V gene segment were excluded. In an earlier analysis of around 600 of the donors, V segments were called functional above 56.7% productive rearrangements and were called segregating when the between-donor standard deviation exceeded 5%. A statistical classification framework was built for diagnosing cytomegalovirus status from the catalog of TCR beta chain sequences. In a later analysis, TCR nucleotide sequences were compared against IMGT/GENE-DB human TR gene sequences so that V and J genes could be assigned. In a later analysis, CDR3 sequences and most-parsimonious VDJ recombination scenarios were assigned using the TCRdist pipeline. In a later analysis, every TCR beta chain was defined by the combination of its CDR3 amino acid sequence and its V-gene family, and reads without a unique V-gene family were dropped. To address suspected cross-contamination and a sequencing artifact, a later analysis removed a few hundred highly shared, low-generation-probability nucleotide sequences. In a later analysis, a clonal expansion index was calculated for each public chain from normalized within-repertoire ranks of inferred template counts. Generation probabilities in a later analysis came from a VDJ recombination model fitted to out-of-frame rearrangements, and those results were checked against IGoR. In a later analysis, hypergeometric tests were used to score TCR-TCR, TCR-HLA and TCR-CMV co-occurrence, with a repertoire-size bias correction applied to TCR pairs. A later analysis estimated false discovery rates by permuting HLA or CMV assignments 20 times. In a later analysis, co-occurring TCRs were grouped using DBSCAN, with TCRdist sequence similarity added in when clustering inside HLA-allele-positive subsets. Co-occurrence clustering excluded repertoires with fewer than 30,000 or more than 120,000 public chains, plus five with anomalous nucleotide sharing. As stored in TCRdb, this immuneACCESS dataset retains in-frame rearrangements with V and J assigned. A fraction of the clones does not appear; measured against another copy, unresolved V genes explain less than half of the discrepancy, and the remainder lacks a known reason. Clonal size and the V and J genes are those of that table, whereas D and trimming came from the DNA. Present in this sample are 270,000 or so clones, roughly 85% of which were seen just once. Around 3.7% of the sample lies in the top ten.

In total, 666 healthy bone marrow donors made up the cohort. At the time of sampling, all cohort members were nominally healthy, though unrecorded immune exposures were likely present. The donor tested CMV seropositive, placing the donor among the 250 to 350 seropositive members of the cohort. A peripheral blood sample was collected from each donor, and TCR beta sequencing was performed on peripheral blood mononuclear cells. The Qiagen DNeasy Blood Extraction Kit was used to extract genomic DNA from the blood cell samples. The CDR3 starts with the cysteine, ends with the phenylalanine, and has 15 residues. Of all the DNA, just the CDR3 is kept, 45 bases in frame from base 1. A distance of 13 bases separates the germline ends of V and J, which lose 1 base and 3 bases respectively. Based on the germline V gene, the CDR1 and CDR2 sequences are SGHVS and FQNEAQ.

The chain was built from TRBV7-8 and TRBJ2-7; TRBD1 is possibly the D segment (5 matching bases). This sequence was found in a man between 40 and 49 years old in good health and CMV-seropositive. The sequencing input was PBMCs. For the CDR3, the sequence is CASSLDSGLDYEQYF. The DNA sequence follows: TGTGCCAGCAGCTTAGATTCAGGGCTGGACTACGAGCAGTACTTC.